This T cell receptor beta chain was captured in a study of CD8 T cells in ankylosing spondylitis. In making TCR beta libraries, quantitative 5'-RACE with molecular barcodes was used. TCRdb re-derived calls from the 5' RACE reads in MiXCR, one entry per CDR3 protein. The table has around 330,000 distinct CDR3 sequences, 11% seen once. CDR1 is MNHEY and CDR2 is SMNVEV in the germline V gene (reference sequence). CDR3 size: 16 residues. V dropped 4 bases and J dropped 0 bases, with 12 bases sitting between them. Study-wide results and limits: Matched synovial fluid from ankylosing spondylitis patients was reported to be enriched for disease-linked clones. What seemed typical of ankylosing spondylitis blood was a TCR beta motif built from several highly homologous variants. Disease-linked clones bore a CD8+ phenotype, appearing relatively rarely in peripheral blood.

In regard to this clonotype: The antigen is not known.

Sequencing was done on a sample of blood, either unsorted or a sorted T cell fraction (not recorded which). The chain carries TRBV27 and TRBJ2-2; D is unclear. The sequence was obtained from a female donor with ankylosing spondylitis or in good health (not recorded which). CDR3 in amino acids: CASSSRTVPNTGELFF. The CDR3 region has the DNA TGTGCCAGCAGTTCCAGGACGGTACCGAACACCGGGGAGCTGTTTTTT.